This TCR beta chain was profiled in a study of cytomegalovirus exposure and HLA in healthy donors. Study-wide results and limits: It was found in a later analysis that first-cohort TCR clusters tended to co-occur in the roughly 120 validation repertoires. In vitro checks showed that a few CMV-associated chains really do target CMV antigens.

The sample holds one count of this clone. Its cognate antigen is unknown. Profiling relied on immunoSEQ multiplex PCR, and the TCRdb table lists in-frame clones only, not all of them. The table lists about 66,000 clones, about 97% of them singletons. Germline-derived CDR1 and CDR2 are SEHNR and FQNEAQ (reference sequence). The CDR3 covers 13 residues. The germline V and J ends were trimmed by 5 bases and 5 bases, with 12 bases remaining between them. The source of this sequence is a woman aged 18-29 years in good health and CMV-seropositive. The chain employs TRBV7-9 and TRBJ1-1, with D possibly matching TRBD1 (5 bases). Sequencing was done on a sample of PBMCs. As DNA, the CDR3 is TGTGCCAGCAGCCGAGACGGGGGAACTGAAGCTTTCTTT. Protein: CASSRDGGTEAFF.